A selection of T cell receptor beta chains follows, all from one sample in a study of T cells in Graves' hyperthyroidism and ophthalmopathy. TCRdb re-derived calls from the multiplex PCR reads in MiXCR, one entry per CDR3 protein. Of around 200,000 distinct CDR3 sequences listed, about 17% are singletons. The sequencing sample was made of blood. The receptor set was obtained from a woman between 45 and 65 years old with Graves' hyperthyroidism. The CDR3 runs from the conserved cysteine through the conserved F or W. Expanded clones are given a class, and other clones once, few, many or no size at all.

J,size,V,CDR3
TRBJ2-3,many,TRBV6-1,CASSENRGPRDTQYF
TRBJ2-1,few,TRBV28,CASTLTMEGTNVQFF
TRBJ1-5,many,TRBV19,CASRDRVFGSNQPQHF
TRBJ2-2,many,TRBV27,CASSYRNTGELFF
TRBJ1-1,many,TRBV6-4,CASSDSGAERAFF
TRBJ1-5,many,TRBV20-1,CSARENTGRVNQPQHF
TRBJ2-5,many,TRBV2,CASSRDRVGEETQYF
TRBJ2-1,many,TRBV18,CASSPPGPGANNEQFF
TRBJ2-1,-,TRBV28,CASSVRLAGPQGYNEQFF
TRBJ2-7,-,TRBV20-1,CSARQTYEQYF
TRBJ2-7,many,TRBV6-1,CASSEALGSYEQYF
TRBJ1-4,many,TRBV15,CATSRGGGEKLFF
TRBJ2-4,few,TRBV20-1,CSAREQGVAKNIQYF
TRBJ2-7,many,TRBV7-2,CASSSQGDYSYEQYF
TRBJ2-2,few,TRBV18,CASSPNAGASRGTGELFF
TRBJ1-4,few,TRBV19,CASSMGQATNEKLFF
TRBJ1-4,-,TRBV14,CASSQVSGPNEKLFF
TRBJ1-5,many,TRBV2,CASSGGTGGRNQPQHF
TRBJ1-2,many,TRBV2,CASTWMDYGYTF
TRBJ2-7,few,TRBV28,CASSLRISYEQYF
TRBJ1-2,-,TRBV5-1,CASGAEGASGYAF
TRBJ1-4,many,TRBV6-1,CASSGTKTGGNEKLFF
TRBJ1-1,few,TRBV9,CASSVVLSINTEAFF
TRBJ1-2,many,TRBV27,CASSYDSTGTYGYTF
TRBJ2-2,-,TRBV4-3,CASSPGTSGGPKGELFF
TRBJ2-7,-,TRBV5-6,CASSFSRGVREQYF
TRBJ2-7,many,TRBV6-1,CATAGTRYEQYF
TRBJ2-1,many,TRBV7-9,CASSYNPRGRYNEQFF
TRBJ2-5,many,TRBV11-1,CASSSSTGTSVEETQYF
TRBJ2-3,many,TRBV7-2,CASSSSRGGQQFTNTQYF
TRBJ1-4,few,TRBV6-1,CASSSFIGQAGEIKLFF
TRBJ2-2,many,TRBV7-8,CASSLVGTGYTGELFF
TRBJ1-1,many,TRBV7-9,CASSLNGANTEAFF
TRBJ1-1,few,TRBV25-1,CASSESENTEAFF
TRBJ1-1,many,TRBV25-1,CASSLQDPNTEAFF
TRBJ2-5,many,TRBV29-1,CSVLVGLHQETQYF
TRBJ2-5,few,TRBV4-1,CASSFRGGEETQYF
TRBJ1-1,many,TRBV28,CASSFPAPDTEAFF
TRBJ1-5,few,TRBV27,CASRTGFQPQHF
TRBJ2-7,many,TRBV28,CASSLPPPGDEQYF
TRBJ1-5,-,TRBV20-1,CSANPGQGRSKAQHF